A single T cell receptor beta chain is shown here with its context. V shed 6 bases and J 2 bases; nucleotides not matched to a gene: 6. The germline gives CDR1 ENHRY, CDR2 SYGVKD. The CDR3 consists of 14 residues. Generated by immunoSEQ multiplex PCR, the TCRdb table keeps only in-frame clones and is missing some. The table has more than 200,000 clones, 86% seen once. This sample is drawn from a study of blood T cell repertoires in COVID-19. Study at large: COVID-19 samples, acute and convalescent, were from the United States, Italy and Spain. From T cells, B-cell-depleted T cells, or PBMCs came the material, which was cDNA or gDNA.

Cohort allocation depended upon clinical history that participants reported. The recovered donors of Cohort 3 showed two negative PCRs, clearance, or symptom resolution. The sequencing sample was made of PBMCs or T cells enriched from blood (not recorded which). The TCR comes from a middle-aged man who had recovered from COVID-19. The V gene is TRBV10-3, the J gene TRBJ1-1; 7 bases are shared with TRBD1. CDR3 loop: CAIRDRTENTEAFF. Written as DNA, the CDR3 is TGTGCCATCAGGGACAGGACAGAAAACACTGAAGCTTTCTTT.